These 31 T cell receptor beta chains were sequenced from one sample in a study of tumor and adjacent non-tumor tissue in lung cancer. The template was RNA from unsorted bulk tissue. This non-tumor lung sample came from over 3 cm beyond the tumor edge. TCRbeta libraries were built with three rounds of nested PCR, modified from ARM-PCR. TCRdb re-derived calls from the multiplex PCR reads in MiXCR, one entry per CDR3 protein. This sample has 44,000 or so distinct CDR3 sequences, with roughly two thirds found just once. The material sequenced was distant non-tumor lung tissue. Receptors originate from a woman in her forties with non-small cell lung cancer.

With regard to this clonotype: Since a much larger clone is just one base distant, this may be a read error. The chain links TRBV28 to TRBJ1-1; weak D call: TRBD1 (6 bases). Germline V gene data show CDR1 as MDHEN and CDR2 as SYDVKM. The CDR3 contains 14 residues. CDR3 amino acids: CASSLRRWDTAAFF. The CDR3 bases are TGTGCCAGCAGTTTAAGACGCTGGGACACTGCAGCTTTCTTT. The full variable domain, with the rest looked up from reference TRBV28 and TRBJ1-1, is DVKVTQSSRYLVKRTGEKVFLECVQDMDHENMFWYRQDPGLGLRLIYFSYDVKMKEKGDIPEGYSVSREKKERFSLILESASTNQTSMYLCASSLRRWDTAAFFGQGTRLTVV.

Points on this clonotype: The junction departs from germline at one end; a sequencing error may be responsible. The rearrangement links TRBV12-3 or TRBV12-4 to TRBJ1-1; D possibly corresponds to TRBD1 (6 bases). The CDR3 length is 13 residues. In DNA form, the CDR3 reads TGTGCCAGCAAAGGGGATCAGGGGTCCGAAGCTTCCTTT. Protein: CASKGDQGSEASF.

The rearrangement uses TRBV6-1 and TRBJ1-2; D call uncertain. There are 13 residues in the CDR3. Trimming pared 4 bases from V and 8 bases from J, leaving 14 bases between. Germline V gives CDR1 MNHNS, CDR2 SASEGT. DNA for the CDR3: TGTGCCAGCAGTGTAAAGCCACGGGTCGGCTACACCTTC. Its translation: CASSVKPRVGYTF.

Regarding this clonotype: Lacking the conserved final phenylalanine or tryptophan, this CDR3 likely reflects a read error. The rearrangement joins TRBV11-3 to TRBJ2-1; the match to TRBD2 covers 11 bases. The CDR3 is 16 amino acids. J gave up 6 bases and V 10 bases, and 14 bases lay outside the gene matches. Germline loops: CDR1 SGHNT, CDR2 YENEEA. DNA of the CDR3: TGTGCCAACAGTGATCCGGGACTAGCGGCCAGCAATGAGCAGTTCCTC. Translated: CANSDPGLAASNEQFL.

The chain has TRBV29-1 and TRBJ2-3; perhaps D is TRBD1 or TRBD2 (7 bases each). Germline CDR1 and CDR2: SQVTM and ANQGSEA. There are 13 residues in the CDR3. Trimming shortened V by 5 bases and J by 8 bases, and 17 bases separated the two germline ends. The DNA of the CDR3 is TGCAGCGTTCAGGGGGGGGTCACATTTACGCAGTATTTT. This encodes CSVQGGVTFTQYF.

The V call is TRBV6-2 or TRBV6-3, the J call TRBJ2-3; 9 nucleotides align to TRBD2. The length of the CDR3 is 17 residues. CDR1 is MNHEY and CDR2 is SVGEGT in the germline V gene. V dropped 4 bases and J dropped 7; count of bases not matched to a gene: 15. CDR3 bases: TGTGCCAGCAGTTTAGAGACTAGCGGAACCAGCGCATATACGCAGTATTTT. Its protein is CASSLETSGTSAYTQYF.

The sample holds one count of this clonotype. The CDR3 does not end in the conserved phenylalanine or tryptophan, so this is likely a read error. J is TRBJ2-7 and V is TRBV29-1, with D hard to call. The CDR3 loop spans 12 amino acids. CDR1 SQVTM and CDR2 ANQGSEA come from the germline V gene. V lost 5 bases and J lost 4, with 12 bases in between. The CDR3 loop reads CSVSSGWYEQYL. DNA for the CDR3: TGCAGCGTTTCGTCCGGATGGTACGAGCAGTACCTC.

The V and J genes are TRBV7-2 and TRBJ2-7, with 7 bases lining up with TRBD1. The CDR3 is 14 amino acids. The V and J ends lost 5 bases and 5 bases, in that order; junction bases with no gene match: 9. The germline CDR1 and CDR2 sequences are SGHTA and FQGNSA. The DNA of the CDR3 is TGTGCCAGCAGCGTGACGACAGGGACCCACGAGCAGTACTTC. Protein sequence: CASSVTTGTHEQYF.

This chain joins TRBV2 and TRBJ1-1; D may be TRBD1 (6 bases). This CDR3 contains 15 residues. Germline loops: CDR1 SNHLY, CDR2 FYNNEI. Trimming took 8 bases from V and 2 from J, leaving 18 bases between them. This chain's CDR3 is CASLLDTGFNTEAFF. As DNA, the CDR3 is TGTGCCAGCTTATTAGACACAGGGTTTAACACTGAAGCTTTCTTT.

In DNA form, the CDR3 reads TGTGCCAGCAGCTATGGGCTAGCTAAAGAAGCTTTCTTT. It translates to CASSYGLAKEAFF. The chain joins TRBV6-5 to TRBJ1-1, with D uncertain. The CDR3 extends over 13 amino acids. CDR1 is MNHEY, CDR2 SVGAGI, per germline. V gave up 6 bases and J gave up 8 bases, with 16 bases separating them.

This clonotype was detected ten times or more. J is TRBJ2-3 and V is TRBV4-1, with unresolved D. The germline CDR1 and CDR2 sequences are MGHRA and YSYEKL. V was clipped by 4 bases and J by 2 bases, with 10 bases between them. This CDR3 has 14 residues. In DNA form, the CDR3 reads TGCGCCAGCAGCCCCAAGGATGCCACAGATACGCAGTATTTT. It codes for CASSPKDATDTQYF.

The sample holds many counts of this clonotype. This chain connects TRBV29-1 to TRBJ2-3, with D perhaps assigned TRBD1 or TRBD2 (5 bases each). The CDR3 has 14 residues. Germline assignment: CDR1 SQVTM and CDR2 ANQGSEA. Trimming removed 6 bases at V and 3 bases at J, with 16 bases between. DNA for the CDR3: TGCAGCGTGCGACCCAGGGAGCGGACAGATACGCAGTATTTT. Its translation is CSVRPRERTDTQYF.

The rearrangement joins TRBV24-1 to TRBJ1-6; no reliable D call. CDR1 and CDR2 (germline): KGHDR, SFDVKD. The CDR3 contains 14 residues. Trimming removed 11 bases from V and 5 bases from J, with 15 bases in between. The CDR3 region is CAISERCDNSPLHF. In DNA form, the CDR3 reads TGTGCCATCAGCGAAAGGTGCGATAATTCACCCCTCCACTTT.

Worth noting for this clonotype: A read error is possible here, since a much larger clone lies one base away. The V call is TRBV24-1, the J call TRBJ2-1; 11 nucleotides agree with TRBD1. The length of the CDR3 is 13 residues. Germline CDR1 and CDR2: KGHDR and SFDVKD. CDR3 nucleotide sequence: TGTGCCGCCAGTGGGGACAGGGGGAATGAGCAGTTCTTC. The encoded protein is CAASGDRGNEQFF.

As to this clonotype: This sequence may be a read error, since a much larger clone differs from it by one base. The chain recombines TRBV14 with TRBJ2-1; D is uncertain. Germline CDR1 SGHDN, CDR2 FVKESK. This CDR3 is built from 11 residues. In DNA, the CDR3 is TGTGCCAGCAGCCTTTTCCATGAGCACTTCTTC. Amino acid sequence: CASSLFHEHFF. Filled out from reference TRBV14 and TRBJ2-1, the complete variable domain reads EAGVTQFPSHSVIEKGQTVTLRCDPISGHDNLYWYRRVMGKEIKFLLHFVKESKQDESGMPNNRFLAERTGGTYSTLKVQPAELEDSGVYFCASSLFHEHFFGPGTRLTVL.

About this clonotype itself: Relative to the germline gene, one junction end is altered; a read error may explain this. V usage is TRBV11-2 and J usage is TRBJ2-2, with D tentatively TRBD2 (5 bases). The germline V gene encodes CDR1 SGHAT and CDR2 FQNNGV. This CDR3 is built from 13 residues. The CDR3 loop is CASSPIGPGELLF. CDR3 DNA: TGTGCCAGCAGCCCCATCGGGCCTGGGGAGCTGCTTTTT.

In the case of this clonotype: The junction differs from germline at one of its ends, possibly a read error. This chain links TRBV5-8 with TRBJ2-1; D call uncertain. Germline V gene data show CDR1 as SGHTS and CDR2 as YDEGEE. CDR3 length equals 15 residues. The CDR3 coding sequence is TGTGCCAGCAGCTTGGGCAGTGCCGAATACAAAGAGCAGTTCTTC. Encoded protein: CASSLGSAEYKEQFF. The full variable domain, in which reference TRBV5-8 and TRBJ2-1 provide the parts outside the CDR3, is EAGVTQSPTHLIKTRGQQATLRCSPISGHTSVYWYQQALGLGLQFLLWYDEGEERNRGNFPPRFSGRQFPNYSSELNVNALELEDSALYLCASSLGSAEYKEQFFGPGTRLTVL.

This clonotype was recorded a few times. The chain combines TRBV29-1 with TRBJ1-1, with 11 bases lining up with TRBD1. This CDR3 has 14 amino acids. Germline V lookup: CDR1 SQVTM, CDR2 ANQGSEA. V was pared by 7 bases and J by 3 bases, with 7 bases of the junction left unmatched. The CDR3 here is CSARTGGLYTEAFF. CDR3 sequence (DNA): TGCAGCGCCAGGACAGGGGGCTTGTACACTGAAGCTTTCTTT.

This clonotype was seen ten or more times. The CDR3 bases are TGTGCCAGCAGTTTTGACACAGGGTGGTATGGCTACACCTTC. It translates to CASSFDTGWYGYTF. The rearrangement joins TRBV12-3 or TRBV12-4 to TRBJ1-2; D possibly corresponds to TRBD1 (6 bases). The CDR3 covers 14 residues. V was shortened by 3 bases and J by 5 bases, with 13 bases between the two germline ends.

Of note for this clonotype: Sequence at one end of the junction differs from germline and may be a read error. The chain couples TRBV20-1 to TRBJ2-5, with D maybe TRBD2 (7 bases). Germline-derived CDR1 and CDR2 are DFQATT and SNEGSKA (reference sequence). There are 14 residues in the CDR3. CDR3 loop: CCARKGGVQETQYF. DNA of the CDR3: TGCTGTGCTAGAAAGGGGGGGGTCCAGGAGACCCAGTACTTC.

This clonotype was seen repeatedly, ten times or more. The chain links TRBV29-1 to TRBJ2-7, with 9 bases identical to TRBD2. From germline, CDR1 is SQVTM and CDR2 ANQGSEA. Losses at the gene ends were 4 bases for V and 2 bases for J; bases not matched to a gene: 9. CDR3 size: 15 residues. The chain's CDR3 is CSVATQREDPYEQYF. The CDR3 DNA reads TGCAGCGTTGCCACCCAGCGGGAGGACCCCTACGAGCAGTACTTC.

The chain links TRBV11-3 to TRBJ2-7; D might be TRBD1 (5 bases). V dropped 7 bases and J dropped 10 bases, with 17 bases sitting between them. CDR1 is SGHNT, CDR2 YENEEA, per germline. The CDR3 runs to 12 residues. CDR3 sequence (DNA): TGTGCCAGCAATTTAGAAAGGGGCGATCAGTACTTC. It yields the protein CASNLERGDQYF.

This clonotype is deemed medium-sized. The chain couples TRBV11-2 to TRBJ2-7; unclear D gene. V was trimmed by 8 bases and J by 0 bases, leaving 11 bases between them. Germline V gives CDR1 SGHAT, CDR2 FQNNGV. The CDR3 spans 13 residues. CDR3 sequence reads: CASRRFPSYEQYF. Here the CDR3 DNA reads TGTGCCAGCCGTCGGTTTCCCTCCTACGAGCAGTACTTC.

The chain has TRBV12-3 or TRBV12-4 and TRBJ1-3, with TRBD1 as a possible D gene (6 bases). The CDR3 loop spans 14 amino acids. In DNA, the CDR3 is TGTGCTAGCCTTTCCAGAGCTCTGGACAGCACCATATATTTT. It yields the protein CASLSRALDSTIYF.

Many counts were recorded for this clonotype. A read error is possible here, since a much larger clone lies one base away. The chain employs TRBV11-2 and TRBJ2-7; either TRBD1 or TRBD2 may fit D (5 bases each). The V gene's germline CDR1 is SGHAT and CDR2 FQNNGV. This CDR3 has 14 residues. V dropped 4 bases and J dropped 3 bases, with 13 bases sitting between them. The CDR3 spells CASSSSGADYEQYF. In DNA, the CDR3 is TGTGCCAGCAGCTCCTCCGGGGCCGACTACGAGCAGTACTTC. Complete variable domain (other parts from reference TRBV11-2 and TRBJ2-7): EAGVAQSPRYKIIEKRQSVAFWCNPISGHATLYWYQQILGQGPKLLIQFQNNGVVDDSQLPKDRFSAERLKGVDSTLKIQPAKLEDSAVYLCASSSSGADYEQYFGPGTRLTVT.

Of note for this clonotype: The CDR3 does not close with the conserved phenylalanine or tryptophan, likely indicating a read error. The chain combines TRBV11-2 with TRBJ2-1; D might be TRBD1 (6 bases). The CDR3 runs 14 residues. The germline V and J ends were trimmed by 8 bases and 4 bases, with 15 bases remaining between them. Germline V gene data show CDR1 as SGHAT and CDR2 as FQNNGV. Here the CDR3 reads CASGPRTEYNEQFS. The CDR3 DNA reads as TGTGCCAGCGGCCCGAGGACAGAGTACAATGAGCAGTTCTCC.

In this sample, this clonotype turned up a few times. The chain has TRBV7-9 and TRBJ1-2; tentatively, D is TRBD1 (6 bases). The V end was cut by 6 bases, the J end by 4 bases, with 18 bases between. The CDR3 runs 15 residues. Per the germline V gene, CDR1 is SEHNR and CDR2 is FQNEAQ (reference sequence). The CDR3 bases are TGTGCCAGCAGTCAGGGGAGCAGGGTCACCTATGGCTACACCTTC. Translated, it gives CASSQGSRVTYGYTF.

Worth noting for this clonotype: This is likely a read error, given that the CDR3 carries no conserved phenylalanine or tryptophan at its end. CDR3 DNA: TGTGCCAGCAGTTACAGGGTGGGTGTTGTCAATGAGCAGTTCTGC. Residues: CASSYRVGVVNEQFC. The rearrangement links TRBV6-5 to TRBJ2-1, with no clear D. Trimming stripped 2 bases from V and 6 bases from J, with 14 bases between. The germline gives CDR1 MNHEY, CDR2 SVGAGI. The CDR3 has 15 residues.

This clonotype occurred many times. The chain has TRBV30 and TRBJ2-7; 11 positions agree with TRBD1. The CDR3 is made up of 14 amino acids. Per germline, CDR1 GTSNPN and CDR2 SVGIG (reference sequence). The V segment lost 2 bases and the J segment 6 bases; nucleotides outside the gene matches: 6. The CDR3 protein is CAWSRDRGFFEQYF. The CDR3 DNA is TGTGCCTGGAGTAGGGACAGGGGGTTTTTCGAGCAGTACTTC.

Here the CDR3 reads CASSQVFLTGEAYEQYF. CDR3 nucleotide sequence: TGCGCCAGCAGCCAAGTATTCTTAACGGGAGAAGCCTACGAGCAGTACTTC. The chain recombines TRBV4-1 with TRBJ2-7; D possibly corresponds to TRBD2 (6 bases). There are 17 residues in the CDR3. From germline, CDR1 is MGHRA and CDR2 YSYEKL. Trimming took 1 base from V and 2 from J, leaving 18 bases between them.

As to this clonotype: As the CDR3 is not closed by the conserved phenylalanine or tryptophan, this likely results from a read error. V gene TRBV12-3 or TRBV12-4 combines with J gene TRBJ2-2, with D hard to call. The CDR3 sequence is 13 residues long. Trimming left V 4 bases short and J 4 bases short, with 7 bases between. CDR3 sequence: CASSCQSTGELFL. In DNA form, the CDR3 reads TGTGCCAGCAGTTGTCAGAGCACCGGGGAGCTGTTTCTT.